A selection of T cell receptor beta chains follows, all from one sample in a study of early T cells in non-severe SARS-CoV-2 infection. MiXCR was run by TCRdb on the 5' RACE reads, yielding one entry per CDR3 protein. Of 65,000 to 75,000 distinct CDR3 sequences in the sample, 3.5% to 6% were seen once. Sequenced material: whole blood, taken at baseline. The receptor source for this set is an adult who was a healthcare worker with PCR-confirmed SARS-CoV-2 infection or an uninfected control (not recorded which). The donor label of this sample is uncertain. The CDR3 runs from the conserved cysteine through the conserved F or W. The D gene is left open where the match is weak. Clone size is not always given. Where it is, it says once, few, many or a class for expanded clones.

v_gene	d_gene	abundance	j_gene	CDR3aa	CDR3nt
TRBV6-5	TRBD1	many	TRBJ2-3	CASSSPTDRAPDTQYF	TGTGCCAGCAGTTCCCCCACGGACAGGGCTCCAGATACGCAGTATTTT
TRBV7-8	-	few	TRBJ1-4	CASSLAYRNIGGEKLFF	TGTGCCAGCAGCTTAGCATACAGGAACATTGGCGGTGAAAAACTGTTTTTT
TRBV6-1	-	many	TRBJ1-5	CASSEASDHQPQHF	TGTGCCAGCAGTGAAGCGTCAGACCATCAGCCCCAGCATTTT
TRBV10-3	-	few	TRBJ1-1	CAISEAARGVNTEAFF	TGTGCCATCAGTGAGGCAGCCCGAGGGGTGAACACTGAAGCTTTCTTT
TRBV6-2/TRBV6-3	-	few	TRBJ1-5	CASNHGGNQPQHF	TGTGCCAGCAACCATGGGGGCAATCAGCCCCAGCATTTT
TRBV20-1	-	many	TRBJ1-6	CSAPVAGPGGSPLHF	TGCAGTGCTCCGGTTGCCGGGCCGGGGGGGTCACCCCTCCACTTT
TRBV18	TRBD1	few	TRBJ2-1	CASSPTGVANEQFF	TGTGCCAGCTCACCGACAGGGGTGGCCAATGAGCAGTTCTTC
TRBV19	TRBD1	many	TRBJ2-7	CASSIQHTGGSEQYF	TGTGCCAGTAGTATCCAGCATACAGGGGGCTCCGAGCAGTACTTC
TRBV7-2	TRBD2	many	TRBJ2-1	CASSLAGTSGGYEQFF	TGTGCCAGCAGCTTGGCCGGGACTAGCGGGGGATATGAGCAGTTCTTC
TRBV20-1	TRBD2	many	TRBJ2-7	CSALRTSGGEQYF	TGCAGTGCTTTGAGGACTAGCGGGGGTGAGCAGTACTTC
TRBV6-5	-	many	TRBJ2-5	CASRRQETQYF	TGTGCCAGCAGACGCCAAGAGACCCAGTACTTC
TRBV29-1	TRBD2	-	TRBJ2-7	CGVRGGSSYEQYF	TGCGGCGTTCGGGGGGGGAGCTCCTACGAGCAGTACTTC
TRBV13	TRBD2	many	TRBJ2-7	CASSLGGTSGLGEEQYF	TGTGCCAGCAGCTTAGGCGGGACTAGCGGCCTGGGGGAAGAGCAGTACTTC
TRBV19	TRBD2	-	TRBJ2-1	CASSRGQRGPHNEQFF	TGTGCCAGTAGTAGAGGTCAGCGGGGGCCTCACAATGAGCAGTTCTTC
TRBV5-5	-	many	TRBJ1-6	CASSFLLGRGGNSPLHF	TGTGCCAGCAGCTTCTTATTAGGTCGGGGAGGCAATTCACCCCTCCACTTT
TRBV10-3	TRBD1	many	TRBJ1-6	CAISWDSRDSPLHF	TGTGCCATCAGTTGGGACAGTCGCGATTCACCCCTCCACTTT
TRBV7-2	TRBD1	-	TRBJ2-7	CASSSSGTGALYEQYF	TGTGCCAGCAGCTCCAGTGGGACAGGAGCACTCTACGAGCAGTACTTC
TRBV3-1	-	-	TRBJ1-1	CASSQPPPVTEAFF	TGTGCCAGCAGCCAACCCCCCCCAGTTACTGAAGCTTTCTTT
TRBV13	-	many	TRBJ2-7	CASSLVGFYEQYF	TGTGCCAGCAGCTTAGTCGGATTCTACGAGCAGTACTTC
TRBV18	-	-	TRBJ1-1	CASSPTFENTEAFF	TGTGCCAGCTCACCAACGTTCGAGAACACTGAAGCTTTCTTT
TRBV27	TRBD2	few	TRBJ2-5	CASRGLAGNQETQYF	TGTGCCAGCAGGGGACTAGCGGGGAACCAAGAGACCCAGTACTTC
TRBV4-3	TRBD1	few	TRBJ2-3	CASSQEGQGIDTQYF	TGCGCCAGCAGCCAAGAAGGACAGGGGATAGATACGCAGTATTTT
TRBV7-2	-	many	TRBJ1-1	CASSLSATEAFF	TGTGCCAGCAGCTTATCGGCCACTGAAGCTTTCTTT
TRBV29-1	TRBD2	many	TRBJ2-1	CSVEAVERGVVF	TGCAGCGTTGAAGCGGTGGAGCGGGGGGTAGTCTTC
TRBV11-2	-	many	TRBJ2-7	CASGLGEQYF	TGTGCCAGCGGCTTGGGCGAGCAGTACTTC
TRBV5-5	-	-	TRBJ1-4	CASSSGGPNEKLFF	TGTGCCAGCAGCTCCGGGGGGCCTAATGAAAAACTGTTTTTT
TRBV7-3	-	many	TRBJ2-1	CASSSRIETYNEQFF	TGTGCCAGCAGCTCCCGAATCGAAACTTACAATGAGCAGTTCTTC
TRBV14	-	many	TRBJ1-2	CASSQVPGWNYGYTF	TGTGCCAGCAGCCAAGTTCCAGGGTGGAACTATGGCTACACCTTC
TRBV11-2	-	-	TRBJ2-1	CASSYTPYNEQFF	TGTGCCAGCAGCTACACGCCCTACAATGAGCAGTTCTTC